The 10 T cell receptor beta chains listed next were all sequenced from one sample in a study of blood T cell repertoires in COVID-19. Measured with immunoSEQ multiplex PCR; TCRdb has only the in-frame clones, and not every one. The data contain tens of thousands of clones, approximately 90% of them singletons. Sequenced sample: peripheral blood. The receptors derive from a man aged 25-40 years with acute or convalescent COVID-19.

The chain couples TRBV6-1 to TRBJ1-4; possible D gene TRBD1, 5 bases. From germline, CDR1 is MNHNS and CDR2 SASEGT. CDR3 length: 16 amino acids. V shed 2 bases and J shed 1 base, with 11 bases lying between them. The CDR3 DNA follows: TGTGCCAGCAGTGAACAGGGCAAGGGAACTAATGAAAAACTGTTTTTT. Translating gives CASSEQGKGTNEKLFF.

The rearrangement joins TRBV6-5 to TRBJ2-2; maybe TRBD2 (5 bases). This CDR3 contains 15 residues. Germline-derived CDR1 and CDR2 are MNHEY and SVGAGI. V lost 5 bases, J lost 0 bases, and 10 bases lay in between. The CDR3 is CASSPTGTNTGELFF. Here the CDR3 DNA reads TGTGCCAGCAGTCCGACCGGGACGAACACCGGGGAGCTGTTTTTT.

The chain carries TRBV30 and TRBJ2-7, with 8 bases aligning to TRBD2. Germline values: CDR1 GTSNPN, CDR2 SVGIG (reference sequence). The CDR3 extends over 17 amino acids. V shed 0 bases, J shed 1 base, and the junction held 11 bases outside the gene matches. CDR3 coding DNA: TGTGCCTGGAGTGTGCCCCGTCCAGCGGGAGCTTCCTACGAGCAGTACTTC. It codes for CAWSVPRPAGASYEQYF.

The J gene is TRBJ1-5, the V gene TRBV2; 7 nucleotides agree with TRBD1. The V gene's germline CDR1 is SNHLY and CDR2 FYNNEI. V was pared by 8 bases and J by 2 bases, with 3 bases of the junction left unmatched. The CDR3 runs to 13 residues. In nucleotides, the CDR3 is TGTGCCAGCGGACAGGAGGGCAATCAGCCCCAGCATTTT. This codes for CASGQEGNQPQHF.

The V call is TRBV2, the J call TRBJ2-7; D is undetermined. Germline values: CDR1 SNHLY, CDR2 FYNNEI. Trimming removed 5 bases at V and 7 bases at J, with 9 bases between. CDR3 length: 11 amino acids. CDR3 in amino acids: CASSLPREQYF. CDR3 nucleotide sequence: TGTGCCAGCAGTCTTCCCCGGGAGCAGTACTTC.

This sequence joins TRBV27 and TRBJ1-4; D uncertain. V lost 1 base and J 6 bases, leaving 6 bases between the germline ends. This CDR3 contains 13 residues. The germline gives CDR1 MNHEY, CDR2 SMNVEV (reference sequence). CDR3 sequence reads: CASSLWRDEKLFF. In nucleotides, the CDR3 is TGTGCCAGCAGTTTATGGAGGGATGAAAAACTGTTTTTT. Together with reference TRBV27 and TRBJ1-4, the CDR3 gives the full variable domain: EAQVTQNPRYLITVTGKKLTVTCSQNMNHEYMSWYRQDPGLGLRQIYYSMNVEVTDKGDVPEGYKVSRKEKRNFPLILESPSPNQTSLYFCASSLWRDEKLFFGSGTQLSVL.

The chain uses TRBV5-6 and TRBJ1-6; D might be TRBD1 (6 bases). From germline, CDR1 is SGHDT and CDR2 YYEEEE. V lost 0 bases and J 7 bases, leaving 11 bases between the germline ends. The CDR3 sequence is 15 residues long. The chain's CDR3 is CASSLELGANSPLHF. CDR3 sequence (DNA): TGTGCCAGCAGCTTGGAGCTGGGGGCCAATTCACCCCTCCACTTT.

The chain is built from TRBV18 and TRBJ1-4; D remains ambiguous. The CDR3 length is 15 residues. Germline V gene data show CDR1 as KGHSH and CDR2 as LQKENI. Trimming took 3 bases from V and 0 from J, leaving 8 bases between them. For the CDR3, the DNA is TGTGCCAGCTCACCCACAGCCGCAACTAATGAAAAACTGTTTTTT. Residues: CASSPTAATNEKLFF.

V is TRBV3-1 (or the pseudogene TRBV3-2) and J is TRBJ1-2; no firm D call. The CDR3 loop spans 16 amino acids. CDR1 and CDR2 from the germline V gene are LGHDT and YNNKEL (reference sequence). The V gene lost 5 bases and the J gene lost 4 bases, with 20 bases spanning the gap. In DNA, the CDR3 is TGTGCCAGCAGCGACTTCCTCGACCGGGGTGTCTATGGCTACACCTTC. Its protein product is CASSDFLDRGVYGYTF.

This chain joins TRBV29-1 and TRBJ1-1, with 8 bases fitting TRBD1. This CDR3 has 12 amino acids. Germline V gene data show CDR1 as SQVTM and CDR2 as ANQGSEA. V shed 6 bases and J 1 base; nucleotides not matched to a gene: 1. The CDR3 sequence: CSVGTGNTEAFF. The CDR3 region has the DNA TGCAGCGTCGGGACAGGGAACACTGAAGCTTTCTTT.